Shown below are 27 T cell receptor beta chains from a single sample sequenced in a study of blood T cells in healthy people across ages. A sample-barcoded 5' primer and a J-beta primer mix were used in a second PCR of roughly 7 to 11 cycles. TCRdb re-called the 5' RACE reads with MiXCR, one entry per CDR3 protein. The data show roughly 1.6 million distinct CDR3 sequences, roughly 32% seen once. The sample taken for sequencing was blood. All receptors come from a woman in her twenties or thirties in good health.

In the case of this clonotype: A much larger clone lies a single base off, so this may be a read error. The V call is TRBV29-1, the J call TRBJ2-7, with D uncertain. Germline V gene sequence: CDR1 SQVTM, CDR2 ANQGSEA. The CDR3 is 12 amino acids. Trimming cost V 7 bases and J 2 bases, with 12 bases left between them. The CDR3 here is CSASDETYEQYF. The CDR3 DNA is TGCAGCGCCTCTGACGAGACCTACGAGCAGTACTTC.

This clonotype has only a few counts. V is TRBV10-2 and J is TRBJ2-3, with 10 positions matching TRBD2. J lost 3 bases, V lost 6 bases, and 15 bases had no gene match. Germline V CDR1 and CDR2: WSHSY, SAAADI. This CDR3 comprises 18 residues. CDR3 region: CASRPGLALKYGTDTQYF. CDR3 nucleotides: TGCGCCAGCAGACCGGGACTAGCGCTTAAATACGGGACAGATACGCAGTATTTT.

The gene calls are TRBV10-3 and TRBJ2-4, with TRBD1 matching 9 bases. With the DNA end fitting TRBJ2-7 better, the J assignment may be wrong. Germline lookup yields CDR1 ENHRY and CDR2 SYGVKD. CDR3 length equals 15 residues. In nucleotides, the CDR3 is TGTGCCATCAGTAATACCGGGACAGGGAGTAGCGAGCAGTACTTC. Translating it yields CAISNTGTGSSEQYF.

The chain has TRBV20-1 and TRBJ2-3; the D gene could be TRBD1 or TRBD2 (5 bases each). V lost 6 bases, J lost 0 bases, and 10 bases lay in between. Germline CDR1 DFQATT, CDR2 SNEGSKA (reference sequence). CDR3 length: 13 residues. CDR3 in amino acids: CSAPGTSTDTQYF. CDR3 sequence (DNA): TGCAGTGCCCCCGGGACGAGCACAGATACGCAGTATTTT.

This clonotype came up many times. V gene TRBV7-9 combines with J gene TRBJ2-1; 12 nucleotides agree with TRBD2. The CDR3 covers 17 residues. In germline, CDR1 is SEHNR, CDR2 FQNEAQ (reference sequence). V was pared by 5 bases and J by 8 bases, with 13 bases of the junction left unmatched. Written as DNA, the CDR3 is TGTGCCAGCAGCGCTCGACTAGCGGGGGCTGCTATAGATGAGCAGTTCTTC. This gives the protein CASSARLAGAAIDEQFF.

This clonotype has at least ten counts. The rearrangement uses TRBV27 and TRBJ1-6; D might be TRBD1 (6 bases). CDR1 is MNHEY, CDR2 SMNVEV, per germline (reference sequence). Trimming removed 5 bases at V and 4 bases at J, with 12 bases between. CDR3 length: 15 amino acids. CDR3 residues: CASSLEGQYNSPLHF. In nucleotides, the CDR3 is TGTGCCAGCAGTCTCGAAGGACAGTATAATTCACCCCTCCACTTT.

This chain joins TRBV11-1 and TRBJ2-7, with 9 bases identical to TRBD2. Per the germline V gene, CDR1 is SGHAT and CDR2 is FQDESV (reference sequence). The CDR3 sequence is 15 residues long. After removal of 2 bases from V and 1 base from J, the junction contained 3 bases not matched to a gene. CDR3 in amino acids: CASSLSLAGSYEQYF. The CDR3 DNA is TGTGCCAGCAGCTTAAGTCTAGCGGGGTCCTACGAGCAGTACTTC.

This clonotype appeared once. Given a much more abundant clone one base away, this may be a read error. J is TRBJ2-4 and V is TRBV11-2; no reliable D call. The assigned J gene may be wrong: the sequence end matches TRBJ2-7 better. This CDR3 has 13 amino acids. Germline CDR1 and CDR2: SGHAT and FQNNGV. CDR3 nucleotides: TGTGCCAGCAGCTTAGATCAATACTACGAGCAGTACTTC. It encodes CASSLDQYYEQYF.

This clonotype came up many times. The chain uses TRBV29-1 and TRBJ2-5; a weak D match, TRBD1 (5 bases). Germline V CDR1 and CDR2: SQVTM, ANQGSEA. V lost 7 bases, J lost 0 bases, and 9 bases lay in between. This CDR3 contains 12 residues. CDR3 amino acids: CSADNYQETQYF. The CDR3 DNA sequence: TGCAGCGCGGACAACTACCAAGAGACCCAGTACTTC.

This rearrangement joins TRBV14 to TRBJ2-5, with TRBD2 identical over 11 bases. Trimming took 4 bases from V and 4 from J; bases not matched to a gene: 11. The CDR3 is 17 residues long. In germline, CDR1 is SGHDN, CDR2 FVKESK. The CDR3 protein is CASSPWTTSGTGETQYF. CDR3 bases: TGTGCCAGCAGCCCTTGGACGACTAGCGGGACTGGAGAGACCCAGTACTTC.

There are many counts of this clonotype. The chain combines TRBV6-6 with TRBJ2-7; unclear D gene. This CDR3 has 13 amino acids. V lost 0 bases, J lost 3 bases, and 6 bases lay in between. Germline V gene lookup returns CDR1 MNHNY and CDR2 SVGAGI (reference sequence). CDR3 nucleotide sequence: TGTGCCAGCAGTTACTCGAATGTCTACGAGCAGTACTTC. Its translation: CASSYSNVYEQYF.

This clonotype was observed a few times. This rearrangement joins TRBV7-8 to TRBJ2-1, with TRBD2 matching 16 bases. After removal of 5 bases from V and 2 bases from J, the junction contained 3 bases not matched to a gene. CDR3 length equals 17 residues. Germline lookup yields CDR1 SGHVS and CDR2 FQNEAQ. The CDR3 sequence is CASSPGTSGGAYNEQFF. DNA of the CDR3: TGTGCCAGCAGCCCCGGGACTAGCGGGGGGGCCTACAATGAGCAGTTCTTC.

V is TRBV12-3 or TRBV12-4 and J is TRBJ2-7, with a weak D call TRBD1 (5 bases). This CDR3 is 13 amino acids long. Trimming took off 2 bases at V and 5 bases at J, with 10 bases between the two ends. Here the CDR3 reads CASSLILGHEQYF. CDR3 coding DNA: TGTGCCAGCAGTTTAATCCTGGGGCACGAGCAGTACTTC.

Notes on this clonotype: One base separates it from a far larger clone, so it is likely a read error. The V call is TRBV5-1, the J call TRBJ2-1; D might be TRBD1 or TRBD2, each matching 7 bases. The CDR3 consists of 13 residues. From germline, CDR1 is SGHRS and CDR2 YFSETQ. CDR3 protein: CANSLGGGDEQFF. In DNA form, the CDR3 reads TGCGCCAACAGCTTGGGAGGGGGCGATGAGCAGTTCTTC.

Here the CDR3 reads CSVKSGANVLTF. In DNA, the CDR3 is TGCAGCGTTAAATCTGGGGCCAACGTCCTGACTTTC. V usage is TRBV29-1 and J usage is TRBJ2-6; D not certain. CDR1 is SQVTM, CDR2 ANQGSEA, per germline. Trimming pared 5 bases from V and 1 base from J, leaving 3 bases between. The CDR3 runs to 12 residues.

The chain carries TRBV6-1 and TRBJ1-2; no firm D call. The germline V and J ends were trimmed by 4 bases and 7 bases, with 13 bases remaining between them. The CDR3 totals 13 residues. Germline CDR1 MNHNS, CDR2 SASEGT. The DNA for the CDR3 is TGTGCCAGCAGTGGGAGCCGTATGTCTGGCTACACCTTC. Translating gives CASSGSRMSGYTF.

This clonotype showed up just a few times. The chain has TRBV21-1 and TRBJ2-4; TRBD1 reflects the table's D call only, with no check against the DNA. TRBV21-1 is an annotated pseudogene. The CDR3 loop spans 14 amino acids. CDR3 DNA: TGTGCCAGCAGCGCACCGGGACACCTCTGGGAGCAGTACTTC. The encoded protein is CASSAPGHLWEQYF.

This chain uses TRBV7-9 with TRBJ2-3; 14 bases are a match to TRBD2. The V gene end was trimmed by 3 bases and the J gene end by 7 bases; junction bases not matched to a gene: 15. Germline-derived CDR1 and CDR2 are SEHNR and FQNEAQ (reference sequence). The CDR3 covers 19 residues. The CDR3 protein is CASSFVSTSGRVDRHTQYF. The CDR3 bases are TGTGCCAGCAGCTTCGTGTCGACTAGCGGGAGGGTGGACCGGCATACGCAGTATTTT.

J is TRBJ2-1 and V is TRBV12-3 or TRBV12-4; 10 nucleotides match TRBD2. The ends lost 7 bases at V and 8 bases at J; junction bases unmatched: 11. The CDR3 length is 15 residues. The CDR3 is CASTLGAGGPYEQFF. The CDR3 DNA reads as TGTGCCAGCACCTTAGGAGCGGGGGGGCCATATGAGCAGTTCTTC.

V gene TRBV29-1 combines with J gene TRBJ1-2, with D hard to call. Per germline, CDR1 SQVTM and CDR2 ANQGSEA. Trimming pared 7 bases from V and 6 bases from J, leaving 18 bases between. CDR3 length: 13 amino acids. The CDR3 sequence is CSARPNPDDGYTF. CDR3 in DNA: TGCAGCGCCCGACCTAACCCCGACGATGGCTACACCTTC.

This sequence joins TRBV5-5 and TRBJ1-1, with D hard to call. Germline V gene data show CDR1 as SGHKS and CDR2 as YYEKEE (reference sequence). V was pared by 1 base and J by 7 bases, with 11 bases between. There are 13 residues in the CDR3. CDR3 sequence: CASSLRALLEAFF. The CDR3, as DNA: TGTGCCAGCAGCTTGCGAGCGCTACTTGAAGCTTTCTTT.

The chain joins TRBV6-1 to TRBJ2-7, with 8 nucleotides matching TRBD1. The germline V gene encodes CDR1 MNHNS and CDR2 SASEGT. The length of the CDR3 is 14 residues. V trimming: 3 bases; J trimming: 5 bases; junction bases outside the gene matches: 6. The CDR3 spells CASSDPGQAHEQYF. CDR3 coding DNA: TGTGCCAGCAGTGATCCGGGACAGGCCCACGAGCAGTACTTC.

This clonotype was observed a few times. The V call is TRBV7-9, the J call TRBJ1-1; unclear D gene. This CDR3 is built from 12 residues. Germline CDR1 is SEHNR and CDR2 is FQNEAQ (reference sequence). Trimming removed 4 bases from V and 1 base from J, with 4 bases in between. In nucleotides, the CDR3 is TGTGCCAGCAGCTATCGGAACACTGAAGCTTTCTTT. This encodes CASSYRNTEAFF. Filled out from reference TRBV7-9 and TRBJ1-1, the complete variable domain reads DTGVSQNPRHKITKRGQNVTFRCDPISEHNRLYWYRQTLGQGPEFLTYFQNEAQLEKSRLLSDRFSAERPKGSFSTLEIQRTEQGDSAMYLCASSYRNTEAFFGQGTRLTVV.

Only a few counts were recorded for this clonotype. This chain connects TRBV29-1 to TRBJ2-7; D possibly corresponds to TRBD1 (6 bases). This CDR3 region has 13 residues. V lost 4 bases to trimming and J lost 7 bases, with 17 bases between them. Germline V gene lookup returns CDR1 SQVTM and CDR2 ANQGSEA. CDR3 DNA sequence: TGCAGCGTTGCTAGCAGGGGTCCGAAAGAGCAGTACTTC. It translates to CSVASRGPKEQYF.

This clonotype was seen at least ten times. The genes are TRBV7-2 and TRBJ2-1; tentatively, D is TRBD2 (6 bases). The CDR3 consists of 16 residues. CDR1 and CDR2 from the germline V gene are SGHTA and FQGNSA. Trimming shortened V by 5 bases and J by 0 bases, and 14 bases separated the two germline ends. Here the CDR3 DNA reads TGTGCCAGCAGCCTAAACCCGGGACTCTCCTACAATGAGCAGTTCTTC. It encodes CASSLNPGLSYNEQFF.

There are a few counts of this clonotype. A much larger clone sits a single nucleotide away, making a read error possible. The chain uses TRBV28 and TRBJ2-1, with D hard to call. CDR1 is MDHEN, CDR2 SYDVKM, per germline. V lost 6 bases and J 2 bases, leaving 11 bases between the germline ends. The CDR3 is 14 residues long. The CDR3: CASRLLGPYNEQFF. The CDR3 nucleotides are TGTGCCAGCAGGTTACTGGGCCCCTACAATGAGCAGTTCTTC. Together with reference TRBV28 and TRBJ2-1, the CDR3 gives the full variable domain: DVKVTQSSRYLVKRTGEKVFLECVQDMDHENMFWYRQDPGLGLRLIYFSYDVKMKEKGDIPEGYSVSREKKERFSLILESASTNQTSMYLCASRLLGPYNEQFFGPGTRLTVL.

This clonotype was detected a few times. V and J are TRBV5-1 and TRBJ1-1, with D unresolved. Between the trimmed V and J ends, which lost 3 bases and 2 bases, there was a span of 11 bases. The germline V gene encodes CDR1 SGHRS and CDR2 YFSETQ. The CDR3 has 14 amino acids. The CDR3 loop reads CASSSSGYNTEAFF. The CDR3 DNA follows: TGCGCCAGCAGCTCCAGCGGGTATAACACTGAAGCTTTCTTT.